The 22 T cell receptor beta chains given below trace back to one sample, sequenced in a study of lymphopenia after photon versus proton radiotherapy (dated by TCRdb to about 2019). The library relied on the immunoSEQ multiplex PCR assay. TCRdb mirrors the immuneACCESS table, restricted to in-frame sequences. Some clones are absent from its copies; in checked studies, under half trace to an unresolved V gene, and the reason for the others is unknown. The sample table shows approximately 30,000 clones, and over 80% are seen once. Of the sample, approximately 4% is held by the ten largest clones. This material consisted of peripheral blood, taken from a patient treated with photon-based radiotherapy. The source of these receptors is a woman between 50 and 59 years old with pancreatic cancer.

CDR3 coding DNA: TGTGCCAGCAGTGACGGGCAGGGGGAAACAGATACGCAGTATTTT. Protein product: CASSDGQGETDTQYF. The chain is built from TRBV6-4 and TRBJ2-3; 7 positions agree with TRBD1. This CDR3 spans 15 amino acids. After removal of 2 bases from V and 3 bases from J, the junction contained 5 bases not matched to a gene. Germline V gene data show CDR1 as MRHNA and CDR2 as SNTAGT.

V usage is TRBV18 and J usage is TRBJ2-7, with 14 positions matching TRBD2. Germline CDR1 and CDR2: KGHSH and LQKENI. With 3 bases clipped from V and 6 bases from J, the junction kept 10 bases outside the gene matches. The CDR3 covers 17 residues. Here the CDR3 reads CASSPPGLAGGPSEQYF. The CDR3 DNA reads as TGTGCCAGCTCACCTCCCGGACTAGCGGGAGGTCCTAGCGAGCAGTACTTC.

This clone was seen only a few times. This sequence joins TRBV9 and TRBJ1-1; D not certain. V shed 0 bases and J shed 7 bases, with 10 bases lying between them. Germline-derived CDR1 and CDR2 are SGDLS and YYNGEE. The CDR3 has 13 residues. Here the CDR3 reads CASSVDNTGEAFF. As DNA, the CDR3 is TGTGCCAGCAGCGTAGATAATACGGGTGAAGCTTTCTTT.

This chain links TRBV5-1 with TRBJ2-2, with 7 bases identical to TRBD1. The J segment lost 6 bases and the V segment lost 0 bases, leaving 5 bases of the junction unmatched. There are 15 residues in the CDR3. From germline, CDR1 is SGHRS and CDR2 YFSETQ. CDR3 region: CASSLDRQGPGELFF. For the CDR3, the DNA is TGCGCCAGCAGCTTGGACAGACAGGGTCCCGGGGAGCTGTTTTTT.

The V and J genes are TRBV6-6 and TRBJ2-1; possibly TRBD2 for D (6 bases). Between the trimmed V and J ends, which lost 4 bases and 6 bases, there was a span of 13 bases. This CDR3 spans 14 amino acids. In germline, CDR1 is MNHNY, CDR2 SVGAGI (reference sequence). This CDR3 is CASSFVGGGNEQFF. In nucleotides, the CDR3 is TGTGCCAGCAGTTTTGTGGGGGGAGGCAATGAGCAGTTCTTC.

CDR3 sequence (DNA): TGTGCCAGCAGTGCATTAGCGGGAACCTCCTACGAGCAGTACTTC. The encoded protein is CASSALAGTSYEQYF. This chain links TRBV6-1 with TRBJ2-5; 8 positions match TRBD2. The end of the DNA fits TRBJ2-7 better, so the J call may be wrong. The CDR3 contains 15 residues. In germline, CDR1 is MNHNS, CDR2 SASEGT.

V gene TRBV6-6 combines with J gene TRBJ2-1; D is possibly TRBD1 or TRBD2 (5 bases each). V lost 8 bases to trimming and J lost 5 bases, with 16 bases between them. There are 14 residues in the CDR3. Germline V gene lookup returns CDR1 MNHNY and CDR2 SVGAGI (reference sequence). CDR3 DNA sequence: TGTGCCAGCGTCGGGGCTAGCCGGAACAATGAGCAGTTCTTC. This translates into CASVGASRNNEQFF.

This clone has only one observation. The chain has TRBV6-4 and TRBJ2-1; 10 nucleotides agree with TRBD2. This CDR3 has 15 amino acids. The germline V gene encodes CDR1 MRHNA and CDR2 SNTAGT. After removal of 2 bases from V and 7 bases from J, the junction contained 5 bases not matched to a gene. In DNA form, the CDR3 reads TGTGCCAGCAGTGACGAGGGACTAGCGTCGAATGAGCAGTTCTTC. It is translated as CASSDEGLASNEQFF.

This chain links TRBV18 with TRBJ1-5; maybe TRBD1 (5 bases). The V gene lost 1 base and the J gene lost 6 bases, with 13 bases spanning the gap. This CDR3 spans 15 amino acids. Germline CDR1 and CDR2: KGHSH and LQKENI. For the CDR3, the DNA is TGTGCCAGCTCACCACGGGGGGAAGTGGGTCAGCCCCAGCATTTT. As protein: CASSPRGEVGQPQHF.

This rearrangement joins TRBV11-2 to TRBJ2-3, with TRBD2 matching over 11 bases. Germline-derived CDR1 and CDR2 are SGHAT and FQNNGV. Trimming removed 5 bases from V and 4 bases from J; junction bases left unmatched: 5. The CDR3 contains 15 residues. CDR3 bases: TGTGCCAGCAGCCCCCGGACTAGCGGGCCAGATACGCAGTATTTT. This encodes CASSPRTSGPDTQYF.

Regarding this clone: Other DNA sequences within the sample encode an identical CDR3. The V and J genes are TRBV29-1 and TRBJ1-2; no definite D call. Trimming left V 1 base short and J 1 base short, with 7 bases between. Germline V gene sequence: CDR1 SQVTM, CDR2 ANQGSEA. This CDR3 has 13 residues. The CDR3 nucleotides are TGCAGCGTTGAAGGTGGCAGTAACTATGGCTACACCTTC. It yields the protein CSVEGGSNYGYTF.

The V gene is TRBV5-8, the J gene TRBJ2-5; D unclear. Germline CDR1 is SGHTS and CDR2 is YDEGEE. The V and J ends lost 0 bases and 2 bases respectively, with 8 bases between them. This CDR3 has 14 amino acids. CDR3 sequence reads: CASSLGQVQETQYF. In nucleotides, the CDR3 is TGTGCCAGCAGCTTGGGACAAGTACAAGAGACCCAGTACTTC.

V gene TRBV5-1 combines with J gene TRBJ2-7, with 9 bases that match TRBD2. The germline gives CDR1 SGHRS, CDR2 YFSETQ. Unmatched junction bases numbered 9, after V lost 7 bases and J lost 1 base. CDR3 length equals 15 residues. CDR3 in DNA: TGCGCCAGCCGGTACCTGACTAGCGGATCCTACGAGCAGTACTTC. It is translated as CASRYLTSGSYEQYF.

The chain has TRBV7-8 and TRBJ2-2, with D possibly being TRBD1 (5 bases). Trimming took off 5 bases at V and 6 bases at J, with 10 bases between the two ends. CDR1 SGHVS and CDR2 FQNEAQ come from the germline V gene. CDR3 length: 13 amino acids. CDR3 amino acids: CASSPREAGELFF. The CDR3 region has the DNA TGTGCCAGCAGCCCCAGGGAAGCCGGGGAGCTGTTTTTT.

J is TRBJ1-4 and V is TRBV9, with TRBD1 matching over 9 bases. The CDR3 sequence is 15 residues long. The ends lost 0 bases at V and 6 bases at J; junction bases unmatched: 3. From germline, CDR1 is SGDLS and CDR2 YYNGEE. The CDR3 coding sequence is TGTGCCAGCAGCGTAGGCGGGACAGGGCATGAAAAACTGTTTTTT. This gives the protein CASSVGGTGHEKLFF.

The sample holds a few counts of this clone. This sequence joins TRBV10-3 and TRBJ2-1; possible D gene TRBD2, 13 bases. Trimming shortened V by 2 bases and J by 10 bases, and 36 bases separated the two germline ends. Germline loops: CDR1 ENHRY, CDR2 SYGVKD. The CDR3 sequence is 21 residues long. For the CDR3, the DNA is TGTGCCATCAGTGAGCCGGGGACAGGGGGCAGGACTAGCGGGAGCATGGACGAGCAGTTCTTC. Protein sequence: CAISEPGTGGRTSGSMDEQFF.

The chain uses TRBV30 and TRBJ1-6, with D tentatively TRBD1 (5 bases). Trimming stripped 5 bases from V and 10 bases from J, with 15 bases between. The CDR3 is 13 residues long. Germline CDR1 is GTSNPN and CDR2 is SVGIG (reference sequence). CDR3 bases: TGTGCCTGGGGAAAGGATCCAGGGTCACCCCTCCACTTT. This translates into CAWGKDPGSPLHF.

The chain links TRBV6-6 to TRBJ2-2, with 7 bases lining up with TRBD2. The CDR3 is made up of 14 amino acids. CDR1 is MNHNY and CDR2 is SVGAGI in the germline V gene (reference sequence). After removal of 6 bases from V and 7 bases from J, the junction contained 8 bases not matched to a gene. The CDR3 sequence: CASRGGGPIGELFF. CDR3 coding DNA: TGTGCCAGCAGGGGGGGAGGGCCTATCGGGGAGCTGTTTTTT.

The rearrangement uses TRBV9 and TRBJ2-7; possible D gene TRBD2, 5 bases. The CDR3 extends over 13 amino acids. Germline CDR1 SGDLS, CDR2 YYNGEE. Trimming shortened V by 4 bases and J by 7 bases, and 15 bases separated the two germline ends. The DNA of the CDR3 is TGTGCCAGCAGCCCAGGAGGCAGTGGGGAGCAGTACTTC. It codes for CASSPGGSGEQYF.

The rearrangement joins TRBV15 to TRBJ2-2; 7 nucleotides match TRBD1. The V segment lost 0 bases and the J segment 1 base; nucleotides outside the gene matches: 5. Looked up from germline, CDR1 is LNHNV and CDR2 is YYDKDF (reference sequence). The CDR3 is 17 residues long. The CDR3 protein is CATSRDRRTGNTGELFF. The CDR3 region has the DNA TGTGCCACCAGCAGAGATAGGCGGACAGGGAACACCGGGGAGCTGTTTTTT.

This clone was observed once. V is TRBV9 and J is TRBJ2-2, with unresolved D. The CDR3 loop spans 11 amino acids. Germline CDR1 SGDLS, CDR2 YYNGEE. V was cut by 5 bases and J by 8 bases, with 7 bases left in between. The chain's CDR3 is CASSGPGELFF. CDR3 nucleotides: TGTGCCAGCAGTGGACCGGGGGAGCTGTTTTTT.

V gene TRBV6-4 combines with J gene TRBJ2-3, with a tentative D call TRBD2 (6 bases). Per the germline V gene, CDR1 is MRHNA and CDR2 is SNTAGT. This CDR3 is 17 amino acids long. The ends were cut back, 3 bases at V and 1 base at J, with 17 bases in the middle. The CDR3 reads CASSESAGFRRTDTQYF. The CDR3 nucleotides are TGTGCCAGCAGTGAATCGGCGGGATTCCGACGCACAGATACGCAGTATTTT.